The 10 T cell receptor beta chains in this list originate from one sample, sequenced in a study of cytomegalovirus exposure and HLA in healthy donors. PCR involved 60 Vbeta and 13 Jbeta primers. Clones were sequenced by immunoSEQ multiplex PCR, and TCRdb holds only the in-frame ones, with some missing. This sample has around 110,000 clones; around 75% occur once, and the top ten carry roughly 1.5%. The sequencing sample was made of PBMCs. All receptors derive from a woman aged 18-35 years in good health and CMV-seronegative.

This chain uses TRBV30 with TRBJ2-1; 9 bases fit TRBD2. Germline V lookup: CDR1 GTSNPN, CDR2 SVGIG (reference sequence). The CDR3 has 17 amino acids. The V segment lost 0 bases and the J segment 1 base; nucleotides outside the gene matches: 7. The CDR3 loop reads CAWSVKGLAGSYNEQFF. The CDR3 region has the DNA TGTGCCTGGAGTGTAAAGGGGCTAGCGGGGTCCTACAATGAGCAGTTCTTC.

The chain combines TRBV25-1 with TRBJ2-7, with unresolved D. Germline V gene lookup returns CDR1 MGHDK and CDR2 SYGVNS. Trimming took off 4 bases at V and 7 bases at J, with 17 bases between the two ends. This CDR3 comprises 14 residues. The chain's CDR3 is CASSGGSLYAEQYF. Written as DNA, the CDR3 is TGTGCCAGCAGTGGCGGTTCCCTATACGCGGAGCAGTACTTC.

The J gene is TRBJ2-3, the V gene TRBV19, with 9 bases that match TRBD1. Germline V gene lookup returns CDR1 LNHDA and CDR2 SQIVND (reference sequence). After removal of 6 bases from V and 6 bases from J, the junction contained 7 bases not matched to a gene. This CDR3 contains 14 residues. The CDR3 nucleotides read TGTGCCAGTAGCACCGGACAGGGGTATGATACGCAGTATTTT. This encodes CASSTGQGYDTQYF. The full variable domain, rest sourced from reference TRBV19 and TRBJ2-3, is DGGITQSPKYLFRKEGQNVTLSCEQNLNHDAMYWYRQDPGQGLRLIYYSQIVNDFQKGDIAEGYSVSREKKESFPLTVTSAQKNPTAFYLCASSTGQGYDTQYFGPGTRLTVL.

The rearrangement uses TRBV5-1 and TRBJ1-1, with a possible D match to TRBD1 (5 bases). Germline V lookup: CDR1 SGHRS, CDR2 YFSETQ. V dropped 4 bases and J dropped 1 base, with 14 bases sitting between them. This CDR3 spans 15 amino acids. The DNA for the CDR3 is TGCGCCAGCAGCGGGTTGGCAGGGTCGAACACTGAAGCTTTCTTT. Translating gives CASSGLAGSNTEAFF.

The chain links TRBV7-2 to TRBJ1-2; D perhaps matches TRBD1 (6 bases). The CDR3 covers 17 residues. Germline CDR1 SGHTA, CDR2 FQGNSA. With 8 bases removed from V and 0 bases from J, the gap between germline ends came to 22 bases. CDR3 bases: TGTGCCAGCTTCCCTGGGGGCAGGATCGGGACTAACTATGGCTACACCTTC. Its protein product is CASFPGGRIGTNYGYTF.

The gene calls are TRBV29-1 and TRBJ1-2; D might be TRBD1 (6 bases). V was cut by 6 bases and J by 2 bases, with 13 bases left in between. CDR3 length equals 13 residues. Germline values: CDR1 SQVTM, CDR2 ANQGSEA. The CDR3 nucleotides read TGCAGCGTCCCCCGGGGGGCGAACTATGGCTACACCTTC. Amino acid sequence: CSVPRGANYGYTF. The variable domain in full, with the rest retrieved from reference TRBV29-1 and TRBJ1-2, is SAVISQKPSRDICQRGTSLTIQCQVDSQVTMMFWYRQQPGQSLTLIATANQGSEATYESGFVIDKFPISRPNLTFSTLTVSNMSPEDSSIYLCSVPRGANYGYTFGSGTRLTVV.

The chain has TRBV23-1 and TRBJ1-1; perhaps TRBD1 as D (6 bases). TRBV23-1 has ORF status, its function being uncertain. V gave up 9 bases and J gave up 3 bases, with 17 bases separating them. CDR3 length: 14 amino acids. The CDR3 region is CARRGGGDDTEAFF. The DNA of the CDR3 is TGCGCCAGACGGGGAGGGGGAGACGACACTGAAGCTTTCTTT.

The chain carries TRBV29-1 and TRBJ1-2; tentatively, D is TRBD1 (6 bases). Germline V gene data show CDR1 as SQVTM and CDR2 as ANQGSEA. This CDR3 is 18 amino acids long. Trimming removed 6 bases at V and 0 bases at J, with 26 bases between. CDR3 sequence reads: CSVGRGQGRLGANYGYTF. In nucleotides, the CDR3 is TGCAGCGTGGGCAGGGGACAAGGGCGCCTTGGGGCTAACTATGGCTACACCTTC.

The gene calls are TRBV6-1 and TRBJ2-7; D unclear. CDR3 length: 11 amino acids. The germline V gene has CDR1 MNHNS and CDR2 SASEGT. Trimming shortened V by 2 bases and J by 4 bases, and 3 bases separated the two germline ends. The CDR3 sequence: CASSEPYEQYF. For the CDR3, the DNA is TGTGCCAGCAGTGAACCATACGAGCAGTACTTC.

Here the CDR3 reads CASQTQGVSNQPQHF. CDR3 nucleotide sequence: TGTGCCAGCCAAACACAGGGAGTTAGCAATCAGCCCCAGCATTTT. The chain recombines TRBV28 with TRBJ1-5; TRBD1 is a possible D gene (6 bases). The CDR3 contains 15 residues. CDR1 MDHEN and CDR2 SYDVKM come from the germline V gene. V was trimmed by 8 bases and J by 0 bases, leaving 14 bases between them.